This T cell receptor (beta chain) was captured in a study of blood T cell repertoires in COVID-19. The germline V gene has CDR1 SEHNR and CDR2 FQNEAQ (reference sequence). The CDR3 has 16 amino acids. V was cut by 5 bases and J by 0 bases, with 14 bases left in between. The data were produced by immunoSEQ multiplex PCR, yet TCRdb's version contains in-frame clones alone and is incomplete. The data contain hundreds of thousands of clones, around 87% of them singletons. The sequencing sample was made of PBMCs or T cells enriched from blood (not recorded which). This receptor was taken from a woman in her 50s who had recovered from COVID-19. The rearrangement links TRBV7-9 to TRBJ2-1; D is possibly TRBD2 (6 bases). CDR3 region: CASSTPSASSYNEQFF. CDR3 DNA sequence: TGTGCCAGCAGCACTCCTAGCGCTAGCTCCTACAATGAGCAGTTCTTC.